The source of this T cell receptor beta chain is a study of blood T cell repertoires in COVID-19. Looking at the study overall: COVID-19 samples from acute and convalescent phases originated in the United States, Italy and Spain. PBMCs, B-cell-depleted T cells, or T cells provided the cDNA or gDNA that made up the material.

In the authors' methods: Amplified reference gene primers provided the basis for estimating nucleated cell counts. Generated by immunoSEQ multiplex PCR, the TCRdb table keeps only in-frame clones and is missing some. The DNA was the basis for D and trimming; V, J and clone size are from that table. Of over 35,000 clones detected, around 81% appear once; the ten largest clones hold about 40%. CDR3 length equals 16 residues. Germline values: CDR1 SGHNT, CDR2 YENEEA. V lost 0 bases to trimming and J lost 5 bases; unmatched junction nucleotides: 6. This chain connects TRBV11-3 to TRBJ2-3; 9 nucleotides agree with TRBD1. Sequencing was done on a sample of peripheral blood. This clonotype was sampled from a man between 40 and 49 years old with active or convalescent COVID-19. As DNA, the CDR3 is TGTGCCAGCAGCTTAGAGGGGACAGGGTCATTAGATACGCAGTATTTT. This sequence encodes CASSLEGTGSLDTQYF.